This T cell receptor (beta chain) was retrieved from a study of cytomegalovirus exposure and HLA in healthy donors (dated 2017 in TCRdb). About the full investigation: According to an earlier analysis of several hundred of the donors, about 179 million T cells yielded 95 million to 140 million unique TCR beta sequences and approximately 280 Gb of sequence data. An early release that covered roughly 600 HLA-typed donors contained 300 to 350 gigabases of sequencing data and 80 million or so unique TCR sequences. Among the roughly 400 genotyped donors, around 79% belonged to the genetic ancestry cluster associated with self-reported Caucasian donors. The study was designed to test whether signatures of past pathogen exposure could be identified by cataloging public T cell receptors. The study profiled the T cell repertoires of approximately 700 subjects by immunosequencing and related them to cytomegalovirus serostatus. Besides the first cohort of roughly 640 subjects, a separate validation cohort made up of about 120 different subjects was used. To predict cytomegalovirus infection status, the study combined high-throughput TCR immunosequencing, statistical association of individual TCRs with disease status, and machine learning. In a later analysis, previously published TCR beta repertoires from several hundred donors were re-analyzed and high-resolution HLA genotyping was added so that TCR occurrence patterns could be studied. Rather than drawing on any new phenotypic data, the later analysis identified candidate immune exposures from TCR beta sequences and the way those sequences occurred across donors. An earlier analysis of around 580 of the donors used high-throughput TCR beta sequencing to judge whether each TCR beta V gene segment behaved as functional or pseudogenic. Alongside the repertoire data, information on donor age, sex, ethnicity and CMV serostatus was compiled. Genome-wide SNP genotypes for about three fifths of the 666 donors were used in a later genetic analysis, which treated that subset as a discovery cohort. All discovery cohort repertoires had been generated using a single sequencing platform. Both class I and class II loci were covered by HLA typing, at four-digit resolution. Typing coverage varied by locus: roughly 620-640 donors for A, B, C, DRB1 and DQB1; around 560 for DQA1; approximately 570 for DPA1; 450 to 480 for DPB1. Roughly five DR-DQ haplotypes were handled as single units for association and clustering because linkage in the cohort was strong. On average, around 240,000 unique TCR beta nucleotide sequences were sequenced per donor among a few hundred genotyped donors of the cohort, with 15% to 20% of those sequences being non-productive. Beyond this particular receptor, the publication reports: Immune exposure information for the cohort was limited to CMV serostatus. A further reported finding was that TCR beta sequences accurately predicted the HLA-A and HLA-B alleles for most subjects in the first cohort. The authors suggested that the approach could potentially be extended to other disease states and immunological phenotypes. Assigning TCR associations to individual alleles was difficult when HLA alleles, especially DR and DQ, strongly co-occurred. Compared with equally common non-associated chains, HLA-associated TCR beta chains in a later analysis were more clonally expanded and had lower generation probabilities. Sequencing depth was assumed to be roughly uniform across donors in the presence/absence analyses, though that assumption may not hold. In a later analysis, 15,000 to 20,000 TCR beta sequences were associated with specific HLA alleles at a false discovery rate of 0.05. Some IMGT-functional V segments, including TRBV6-2 and TRBV6-3, could not be told apart with the 87-base-pair reads, so those segments were excluded. This cohort had only TCR beta chains sequenced, and the lack of alpha or paired-chain data limited which features could be detected. In both the original and validation cohorts, the classifier was reported to diagnose cytomegalovirus status with high specificity and sensitivity. Because counts were too low, roughly 16 rarely observed V segments, including chromosome 9 orphons, were left out of the earlier analysis of 587 of the donors. Compared with the roughly 700-donor mean, donors in an Asian-associated ancestry cluster had fewer N-insertions in productive TCRs, according to a later genetic analysis. A total of about 150 TCR beta chains were listed by the study as associated with cytomegalovirus. In vitro tests confirmed that a few of the cytomegalovirus-associated TCR beta chains recognize cytomegalovirus antigens. In a later analysis, several top co-occurrence clusters were reported to appear linked to parvovirus B19, influenza, CMV and Epstein-Barr virus. A later analysis found that most CMV-associated TCR beta chains appeared HLA-restricted, with HLA associations seemingly driven largely by CMV exposure. Broadly in line with IMGT annotations, most TCR beta V segments showed up in productive rearrangements about 87% or about 30% of the time in an earlier analysis of several hundred of the donors. HLA typing was unavailable for some donors at each locus, so association tests used only the typed subset. In a later analysis, TCR association rates were found to vary across HLA loci, with the most associated TCRs seen for DRB1 alleles and the fewest for HLA-C alleles. While some public TCRs were present in many individuals, most TCR sequences turned up only very rarely across donors. The sequencing pipeline was judged likely to have produced a cluster of highly shared sequence variants as a technical artifact. A later genetic analysis associated a missense DCLRE1C variant with V-gene and J-gene trimming of TCR beta chains, and an independent cohort replicated the association. Correlated functional status among segregating V segments might reflect linkage disequilibrium, but an unknown experimental factor could not be ruled out.

In total, 600 or so healthy bone marrow donors made up the cohort. At the time of sampling, every cohort member was nominally healthy, though immune exposures that went unrecorded were likely present. The donor tested CMV seronegative and was one of the 352 seronegative cohort members. A peripheral blood sample was collected from each donor, and TCR beta sequencing was performed on peripheral blood mononuclear cells. Genomic DNA was extracted from the blood cell samples with the Qiagen DNeasy Blood Extraction Kit. Libraries were prepared through the immunoSEQ multiplex PCR assay. The multiplex PCR relied on a mix of 60 forward primers for TCR Vbeta segments and 13 reverse primers for TCR Jbeta segments. The CDR3 region of rearranged TCR beta genes was amplified from genomic DNA by a multiplex PCR assay. The amplified TCR beta libraries were sequenced on the Illumina HiSeq System as 87-base-pair reads. Per the authors' processing: A later analysis tallied tens of millions of unique TCR beta chains across the 640 or so repertoires, and about 10 million of those chains were shared by two or more donors. Raw reads were error-corrected and collapsed into unique sequences with a nearest-neighbor algorithm that merged closely related sequences to remove PCR and sequencing errors. CDR3 sequences were aligned to IMGT reference sequences to assign V, D and J gene segments. For a sequence to be retained, a match of at least six nucleotides was required to both a V gene segment and a J gene segment. A rearrangement counted as productive if the CDR3 had no stop codons and remained in frame with V and J, and every other rearrangement counted as non-productive. CDR3 was defined by IMGT convention, running from the second conserved V-encoded cysteine to the conserved J-encoded phenylalanine. The earlier analysis of approximately 590 of the donors excluded any sequence lacking an unambiguous match to a single V gene segment. In an earlier analysis of 587 of the donors, a V segment was called functional when productive rearrangements were above 56.7%, and segregating when the standard deviation between donors exceeded 5%. A statistical classification framework was built to diagnose cytomegalovirus status from the catalog of TCR beta chain sequences. In a later analysis, V and J genes were assigned by comparing TCR nucleotide sequences against IMGT/GENE-DB human TR gene sequences. The TCRdist pipeline was used in a later analysis to assign CDR3 sequences and most-parsimonious VDJ recombination scenarios. In a later analysis, every TCR beta chain was defined by the combination of its CDR3 amino acid sequence and its V-gene family, and reads without a unique V-gene family were dropped. A later analysis removed 550 to 650 highly shared, low-generation-probability nucleotide sequences to deal with suspected cross-contamination and a sequencing artifact. For each public chain, a later analysis derived a clonal expansion index from normalized ranks of inferred template counts within each repertoire. In a later analysis, generation probabilities were computed using a VDJ recombination model fitted to out-of-frame rearrangements, and the results were checked against IGoR. A later analysis scored TCR-TCR, TCR-HLA and TCR-CMV co-occurrence with hypergeometric tests, applying a repertoire-size bias correction to TCR pairs. In a later analysis, false discovery rates were estimated by permuting HLA or CMV assignments 20 times. A later analysis grouped co-occurring TCRs with DBSCAN, adding TCRdist sequence similarity when clustering within HLA-allele-positive subsets. Repertoires with fewer than 30,000 or more than 120,000 public chains were left out of co-occurrence clustering, as were about 5 repertoires with anomalous nucleotide sharing. The source is immuneACCESS, and TCRdb retained only in-frame sequences with V and J called. Part of the clones is not carried over; for the studies checked, unresolved V genes explain less than half of this, and the remainder is unexplained. For V, J and clone size, that table is used; D and trimming come from the DNA. A total of approximately 76,000 clones appear in this sample, 70% to 80% of them only once. Roughly 2.5% of the sample lies in the top ten.

For CDR1 and CDR2, the germline V gene (reference sequence) lists LNHDA and SQIVND. V gives up 3 bases and J gives up 1 base, and the segment between their germline ends measures 10 bases. The CDR3 sequence holds 14 residues, the cysteine and phenylalanine included. Left in the record is the CDR3 DNA by itself, 42 bases read in frame from the first base. Concerning this clone itself: Its antigen specificity is not known. Base qualities are not at hand, and no much larger clone is one base apart.

The V and J segments used are TRBV19 and TRBJ2-7, with no D gene named confidently. The sequencing input was PBMCs. This receptor was taken from a man aged 25 to 40 in good health and CMV-seronegative. The nucleotides are TGTGCCAGTAGTATTGGATCCAGGTCCTACGAGCAGTACTTC. It specifies CASSIGSRSYEQYF.